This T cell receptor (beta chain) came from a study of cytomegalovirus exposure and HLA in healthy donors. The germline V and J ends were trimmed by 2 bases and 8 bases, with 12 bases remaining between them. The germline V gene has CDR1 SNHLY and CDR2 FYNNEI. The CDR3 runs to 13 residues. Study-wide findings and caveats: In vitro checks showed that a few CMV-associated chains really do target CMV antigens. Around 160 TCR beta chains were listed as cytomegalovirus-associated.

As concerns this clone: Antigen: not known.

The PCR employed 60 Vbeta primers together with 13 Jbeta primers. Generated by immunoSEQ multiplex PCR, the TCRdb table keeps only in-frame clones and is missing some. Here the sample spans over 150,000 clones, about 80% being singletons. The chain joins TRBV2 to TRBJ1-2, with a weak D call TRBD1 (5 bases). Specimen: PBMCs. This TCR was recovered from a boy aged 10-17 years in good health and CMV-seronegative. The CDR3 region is CASSEWQDKGYTF. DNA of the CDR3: TGTGCCAGCAGTGAATGGCAGGACAAAGGCTACACCTTC.